The next 5 T cell receptor beta chains were all read from a single sample in a study of radiation and T cells in renal cell carcinoma (dated by TCRdb to the early 2020s). The meaning of the sample's time point label: baseline pretreatment blood. The sample's treatment or condition label is to be understood as: 15 Gy SBRT to primary tumor, nephrectomy 4 weeks later. To prepare the library, the immunoSEQ multiplex PCR assay was applied. In TCRdb, the immuneACCESS table is reduced to in-frame sequences with V and J assigned. These tables do not hold every clone; where another copy was compared, an unresolved V gene accounts for under half, and the others remain unexplained. This sample comprises about 91,000 clones, 70% to 85% of them detected only once. Roughly 6.1% of the sample lies in the top ten. Material: blood, obtained from a patient whose treatment included radiotherapy and nephrectomy. These receptors were taken from a man in his fifties or sixties with renal cell carcinoma.

This chain links TRBV29-1 with TRBJ2-5; 10 bases map to TRBD2. The CDR3 covers 18 residues. V dropped 7 bases and J dropped 3; count of bases not matched to a gene: 20. Germline-derived CDR1 and CDR2 are SQVTM and ANQGSEA. The CDR3 spells CSAYREPGTSEFKETQYF. The CDR3 bases are TGCAGCGCCTACCGGGAGCCGGGGACTAGCGAGTTTAAAGAGACCCAGTACTTC.

The chain carries TRBV6-6 and TRBJ2-3; D is possibly TRBD2 (5 bases). The CDR3 is made up of 13 amino acids. The V gene's germline CDR1 is MNHNY and CDR2 SVGAGI (reference sequence). V lost 0 bases to trimming and J lost 6 bases, with 7 bases between them. CDR3 nucleotide sequence: TGTGCCAGCAGTTACTCATGGGAGGATACGCAGTATTTT. It translates to CASSYSWEDTQYF.

The J gene is TRBJ2-5, the V gene TRBV5-5; D remains unclear. The V end lost 0 bases, the J end lost 3 bases, and 6 bases lay between the germline ends. Germline loops: CDR1 SGHKS, CDR2 YYEKEE (reference sequence). The CDR3 has 13 amino acids. The CDR3 DNA reads TGTGCCAGCAGCTTGGCGGTGAAAGAGACCCAGTACTTC. Translation: CASSLAVKETQYF.

The genes are TRBV19 and TRBJ2-4, with D possibly called TRBD1 or TRBD2 (6 bases each). Looked up from germline, CDR1 is LNHDA and CDR2 is SQIVND (reference sequence). The CDR3 sequence is 16 residues long. Trimming pared 7 bases from V and 2 bases from J, leaving 18 bases between. In DNA form, the CDR3 reads TGTGCCAGTACCCGGGACACGGCGGGATCCAAAAACATTCAGTACTTC. It yields the protein CASTRDTAGSKNIQYF. Full variable domain (missing parts from reference TRBV19 and TRBJ2-4): DGGITQSPKYLFRKEGQNVTLSCEQNLNHDAMYWYRQDPGQGLRLIYYSQIVNDFQKGDIAEGYSVSREKKESFPLTVTSAQKNPTAFYLCASTRDTAGSKNIQYFGAGTRLSVL.

This clone has only a few counts. The V call is TRBV7-2, the J call TRBJ2-1, with 9 bases identical to TRBD2. The CDR3 totals 15 residues. Germline CDR1 reads SGHTA; CDR2 reads FQGNSA. The junction had 7 bases not matched to a gene; V was cut back by 1 base and J by 9 bases. The chain's CDR3 is CASSLDSGSAGEQFF. CDR3 in DNA: TGTGCCAGCAGCTTAGATAGCGGGAGCGCTGGTGAGCAGTTCTTC.